This section outlines one T cell receptor (beta chain) sequence together with its context. Data came from immunoSEQ multiplex PCR; TCRdb stores just in-frame clones and leaves some out. The data contain some 51,000 clones, 80% to 95% of them singletons. The entry originates in a study of blood T cell repertoires in COVID-19. CDR1 and CDR2 from the germline V gene are SGHDN and FVKESK. The length of the CDR3 is 15 residues. V was clipped by 0 bases and J by 0 bases, with 9 bases between them. The genes are TRBV14 and TRBJ2-7; perhaps TRBD1 as D (5 bases). The TCR originated in a human donor with active COVID-19. The donor label of this sample is uncertain. Sequenced material: peripheral blood. The CDR3 protein is CASSQDVRASYEQYF. The CDR3 nucleotides are TGTGCCAGCAGCCAAGACGTCAGGGCCTCCTACGAGCAGTACTTC.